This is a list of T cell receptor beta chains from one sample in a study of molecular identifiers for immune sequencing clone quantification. From the PCR reads, TCRdb called clonotypes with MiXCR, one entry per CDR3 protein. The sample contains about 510,000 distinct CDR3 sequences, around 23% of which appear only once. The specimen sequenced was naive CD8+ T cells from blood, with Jurkat cell RNA spiked in. The source is a human donor in good health. Some libraries in this study had Jurkat cell RNA spiked in. The CDR3 runs from the conserved cysteine through the conserved F or W. The D gene is left open where the match is weak. Some rows mark clone size as missing; the rest say once, few, many or name a class of expanded clone.

cdr3_aa,cdr3_nt,v_call,d_call,j_call,clone_size
CASGASVGETQYF,TGTGCCAGCGGTGCTAGCGTGGGGGAGACCCAGTACTTC,TRBV6-1,NA,TRBJ2-5,NA
CASSPAIETGVAYEQYF,TGTGCCAGCAGCCCCGCGATCGAGACAGGGGTTGCCTACGAGCAGTACTTC,TRBV3-1,TRBD1,TRBJ2-7,few
CSVVLGVENEQYF,TGCAGCGTTGTGTTGGGTGTGGAGAACGAGCAGTACTTC,TRBV29-1,NA,TRBJ2-7,many
CASSVALLSEQFF,TGTGCCAGCAGCGTAGCCCTCCTGAGTGAGCAGTTCTTC,TRBV9,NA,TRBJ2-1,NA
CSVEDDRGVFTETQYF,TGCAGCGTTGAAGACGACCGGGGGGTCTTTACGGAGACCCAGTACTTC,TRBV29-1,TRBD2,TRBJ2-5,NA
CSAGGEGYTF,TGCAGTGCAGGGGGAGAAGGCTACACCTTC,TRBV20-1,NA,TRBJ1-2,many
CASSHAGTGVRDTQYF,TGTGCCAGCAGCCATGCCGGGACAGGGGTTAGAGATACGCAGTATTTT,TRBV13,TRBD1,TRBJ2-3,many
CSVEDGQLIYGYTF,TGCAGCGTTGAGGATGGACAGTTAATCTATGGCTACACCTTC,TRBV29-1,NA,TRBJ1-2,NA
CASSTSQGAEYGYTF,TGTGCCAGCAGCACAAGCCAGGGGGCAGAATATGGCTACACCTTC,TRBV7-9,TRBD1,TRBJ1-2,NA
CSARTETGDLFF,TGCAGCGCCAGAACAGAGACCGGGGACCTGTTTTTT,TRBV29-1,NA,TRBJ2-2,NA
CASGQGLGSTDTQYF,TGCGCCAGCGGCCAAGGATTGGGGTCCACAGATACGCAGTATTTT,TRBV4-3,NA,TRBJ2-3,once
CASSERGAQSYNEQFF,TGCGCCAGCAGCGAACGGGGGGCCCAGAGTTACAATGAGCAGTTCTTC,TRBV4-1,NA,TRBJ2-1,few
CASSFDRGVYGYTF,TGTGCCAGCAGCTTCGACAGGGGTGTCTATGGCTACACCTTC,TRBV5-4,TRBD1,TRBJ1-2,NA
CASSNSPYDGYTF,TGTGCCAGTAGTAATAGCCCTTACGATGGCTACACCTTC,TRBV19,NA,TRBJ1-2,NA
CASSPGSASSPLHF,TGTGCCAGTAGCCCAGGGTCAGCGAGTTCACCCCTCCACTTT,TRBV19,NA,TRBJ1-6,NA
CASSVSSGSFYEQYF,TGTGCCAGCAGCGTGTCTAGCGGGAGTTTCTACGAGCAGTACTTC,TRBV9,TRBD2,TRBJ2-7,few
CASSLGENTQYF,TGTGCCAGCAGCTTAGGAGAAAATACGCAGTATTTT,TRBV7-9,NA,TRBJ2-3,many
CASSDGTGSPYGYTF,TGTGCCAGCAGTGACGGGACAGGGAGCCCCTATGGCTACACCTTC,TRBV2,TRBD1,TRBJ1-2,few
CASSLEDGFPDATEAFF,TGCGCCAGCAGCTTGGAGGACGGCTTCCCCGACGCCACTGAAGCTTTCTTT,TRBV5-1,NA,TRBJ1-1,few
CASSYSNRGQGYLGPYEQYF,TGTGCCAGCAGTTACTCGAACCGGGGACAGGGTTATTTGGGACCCTACGAGCAGTACTTC,TRBV6-5,TRBD1,TRBJ2-7,few
CASSPGGFSGNTIYF,TGTGCCAGCAGCCCGGGGGGTTTCTCTGGAAACACCATATATTTT,TRBV5-6,NA,TRBJ1-3,few
CASTAGTGMDTQYF,TGTGCCAGCACCGCCGGGACAGGGATGGATACGCAGTATTTT,TRBV11-2,TRBD1,TRBJ2-3,few
CASSLSLGQGSYEQYF,TGTGCCAGCAGCTTATCGCTCGGACAGGGGTCCTACGAGCAGTACTTC,TRBV7-8,TRBD1,TRBJ2-7,NA
CASSEGLAGVGDTQYF,TGTGCCAGCAGCGAGGGACTAGCGGGAGTGGGGGATACGCAGTATTTT,TRBV5-4,TRBD2,TRBJ2-3,NA
CASSWVGQGYEQYF,TGTGCCAGCAGCTGGGTGGGACAGGGCTACGAGCAGTACTTC,TRBV7-9,TRBD1,TRBJ2-7,few
CASSYSDHRGEDTQYF,TGTGCCAGCAGTTACTCGGACCACAGGGGGGAGGATACGCAGTATTTT,TRBV6-5,TRBD1,TRBJ2-3,many
CASSPGRGWNEQYF,TGTGCCAGCAGCCCCGGGCGGGGATGGAACGAGCAGTACTTC,TRBV5-4,NA,TRBJ2-7,many
CASSLVPQTLPETQYF,TGTGCCAGCAGCTTAGTTCCCCAGACCTTACCTGAGACCCAGTACTTC,TRBV7-2,NA,TRBJ2-5,NA
CASSEGLVNERYF,TGTGCCAGCAGTGAAGGGTTGGTTAACGAGCGGTACTTC,TRBV25-1,NA,TRBJ2-7,NA
CASSESLDEQFF,TGTGCCAGCAGTGAATCCCTGGATGAGCAGTTCTTC,TRBV25-1,NA,TRBJ2-1,many
CASSLAGSFTGANVLTF,TGTGCCAGCAGCTTGGCAGGTTCCTTCACTGGGGCCAACGTCCTGACTTTC,TRBV11-2,NA,TRBJ2-6,few
CASSWGQGDEELFF,TGTGCCAGCAGCTGGGGACAGGGTGATGAAGAACTGTTTTTT,TRBV5-6,TRBD1,TRBJ1-4,once
CASSSPLSTYEQYF,TGTGCCAGCAGTTCTCCCCTTTCCACCTACGAGCAGTACTTC,TRBV28,NA,TRBJ2-7,NA
CASSLATTSNQPQHF,TGTGCCAGCAGCTTAGCGACGACAAGCAATCAGCCCCAGCATTTT,TRBV7-9,NA,TRBJ1-5,NA
CASTPRGRMNTEAFF,TGTGCCAGCACTCCCAGGGGGAGAATGAACACTGAAGCTTTCTTT,TRBV27,TRBD1,TRBJ1-1,NA
CASSYSGEGADGYTF,TGTGCCAGCAGTTACTCCGGGGAGGGGGCCGATGGCTACACCTTC,TRBV6-5,TRBD1,TRBJ1-2,few
CASSFRTAEAFF,TGTGCCAGCAGTTTCAGGACAGCTGAAGCTTTCTTT,TRBV28,NA,TRBJ1-1,many
CASSEVSAAGANVLTF,TGTGCCAGCAGTGAGGTGTCCGCAGCAGGGGCCAACGTCCTGACTTTC,TRBV2,NA,TRBJ2-6,many
CASSLVWTGGSNTDTQYF,TGTGCCAGCAGCTTAGTTTGGACAGGGGGCTCCAACACAGATACGCAGTATTTT,TRBV7-8,TRBD1,TRBJ2-3,few
CASSAVAGGWDTQYF,TGTGCCAGCAGTGCTGTGGCGGGGGGCTGGGATACGCAGTATTTT,TRBV2,TRBD2,TRBJ2-3,few
CASSDRSSYEQYF,TGTGCCAGCTCGGACAGGAGCTCCTACGAGCAGTACTTC,TRBV7-2,TRBD1,TRBJ2-7,many
CASSLASGGLDTVAFF,TGTGCCAGCAGCTTGGCCTCTGGGGGGCTGGACACTGTAGCTTTCTTT,TRBV5-6,NA,TRBJ1-1,NA
CASSYSGHTNTEAFF,TGTGCCAGCAGTTACTCTGGGCACACGAACACTGAAGCTTTCTTT,TRBV6-5,NA,TRBJ1-1,NA
CSARDPGRATYEQYF,TGCAGTGCTAGAGATCCCGGCAGGGCAACATACGAGCAGTACTTC,TRBV20-1,NA,TRBJ2-7,few
CSANGLAGLYNEQFF,TGCAGTGCTAACGGCTTAGCGGGTTTATACAATGAGCAGTTCTTC,TRBV20-1,TRBD2,TRBJ2-1,NA
CASSLSAGRTYEQYF,TGTGCCAGCAGTTTATCGGCGGGGCGGACCTACGAGCAGTACTTC,TRBV27,NA,TRBJ2-7,few
CATGQQGSEAFF,TGTGCCACCGGTCAGCAAGGCTCGGAAGCTTTCTTT,TRBV10-3,NA,TRBJ1-1,few
CASSLEVLYEQYF,TGTGCCAGCAGCTTGGAGGTACTCTACGAGCAGTACTTC,TRBV7-2,NA,TRBJ2-7,many
CASSIDFVGNTDTQYF,TGTGCCAGTAGTATAGATTTCGTGGGAAACACAGATACGCAGTATTTT,TRBV19,NA,TRBJ2-3,NA
CSRLGSGRRTSYEQYF,TGCAGTCGACTGGGGAGCGGGAGGCGCACCTCCTACGAGCAGTACTTC,TRBV20-1,TRBD2,TRBJ2-7,NA
CASSLAGVFESPLHF,TGTGCCAGCAGCTTAGCGGGCGTCTTCGAATCACCCCTCCACTTT,TRBV7-2,NA,TRBJ1-6,NA